This TCR beta chain was identified during a study of blood T cell repertoires in COVID-19. Some clones are missing from TCRdb's copy, which holds only in-frame ones; the method was immunoSEQ multiplex PCR. The sample shows 470,000 or so clones, 87% of them seen only once. Recruits, aged about 18 to 90 years, lived in some 25 US areas. The CDR3 is made up of 13 amino acids. Germline lookup yields CDR1 LNHDA and CDR2 SQIVND (reference sequence). V lost 7 bases and J lost 8, with 17 bases in between. The J gene is TRBJ1-2, the V gene TRBV19, with a weak D call TRBD1 (6 bases). The TCR comes from a woman between 18 and 30 years old with acute COVID-19. Sequenced: PBMCs or T cells enriched from blood (not recorded which). The CDR3 is CASTKTGRVGYTF. In DNA, the CDR3 is TGTGCCAGTACTAAGACAGGCCGGGTAGGCTACACCTTC.